This T cell receptor beta chain came from a study of T cell responses to AZD1222 COVID-19 vaccine. Study-level findings and limits: CD4 TCRs linked to vaccination spanned spike, dominating at 160-218 and 743-854. Females outnumbered males among donors, who were mostly white British; clonal diversity was possibly underestimated.

Trimming stripped 8 bases from V and 8 bases from J, with 14 bases between. Germline CDR1 is MNHEY and CDR2 is SMNVEV (reference sequence). The CDR3 is 12 amino acids. The method was immunoSEQ multiplex PCR; TCRdb's version includes in-frame clones alone and lacks a portion of them. Here the sample spans over 85,000 clones, roughly 90% being singletons. Remarks on this clone: Its antigen is not known.

The clonotype comes from an adult who received the AZD1222 COVID-19 vaccine. Sequenced material: peripheral blood, taken 28 days after the second AZD1222 dose. V gene TRBV27 combines with J gene TRBJ2-3; either TRBD1 or TRBD2 may fit D (6 bases each). The CDR3 loop reads CASRLQGGTQYF. CDR3 in DNA: TGTGCCAGCCGATTACAGGGAGGTACGCAGTATTTT.